This T cell receptor (beta chain) was obtained from a study of blood T cell repertoires in COVID-19. About the research overall: The analysed material was cDNA or gDNA that came from T cells, B-cell-depleted T cells, or PBMCs.

This CDR3 has 18 residues. In germline, CDR1 is LNHNV, CDR2 YYDKDF (reference sequence). V lost 1 base and J lost 8; bases outside the gene matches: 15. Some clones are missing from TCRdb's copy, which holds only in-frame ones; the method was immunoSEQ multiplex PCR. The table includes around 170,000 clones, around 90% detected once. Specimen: peripheral blood. The sequence was collected from a man aged 55 to 69 with COVID-19, enrolled during active disease. The V gene is TRBV15, the J gene TRBJ1-4; the match to TRBD1 covers 8 bases. The CDR3 loop reads CATSRASPLGQVNEKLFF. The CDR3 region has the DNA TGTGCCACCAGCAGAGCCTCCCCTCTGGGACAGGTTAACGAAAAACTGTTTTTT.